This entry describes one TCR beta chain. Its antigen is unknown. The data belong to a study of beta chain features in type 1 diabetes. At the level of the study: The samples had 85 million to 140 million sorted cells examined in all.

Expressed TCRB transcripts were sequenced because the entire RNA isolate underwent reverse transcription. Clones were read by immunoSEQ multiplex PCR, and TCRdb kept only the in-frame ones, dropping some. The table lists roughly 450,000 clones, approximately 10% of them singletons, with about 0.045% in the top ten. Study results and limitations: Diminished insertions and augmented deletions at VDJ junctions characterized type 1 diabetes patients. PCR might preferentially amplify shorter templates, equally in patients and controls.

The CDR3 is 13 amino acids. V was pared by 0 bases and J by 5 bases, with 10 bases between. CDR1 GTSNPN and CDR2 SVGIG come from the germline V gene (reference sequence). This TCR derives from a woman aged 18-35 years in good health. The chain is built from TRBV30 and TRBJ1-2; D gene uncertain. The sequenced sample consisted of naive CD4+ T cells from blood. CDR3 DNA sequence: TGTGCCTGGAGTGTACTAGTAAAGTATGGCTACACCTTC. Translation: CAWSVLVKYGYTF.